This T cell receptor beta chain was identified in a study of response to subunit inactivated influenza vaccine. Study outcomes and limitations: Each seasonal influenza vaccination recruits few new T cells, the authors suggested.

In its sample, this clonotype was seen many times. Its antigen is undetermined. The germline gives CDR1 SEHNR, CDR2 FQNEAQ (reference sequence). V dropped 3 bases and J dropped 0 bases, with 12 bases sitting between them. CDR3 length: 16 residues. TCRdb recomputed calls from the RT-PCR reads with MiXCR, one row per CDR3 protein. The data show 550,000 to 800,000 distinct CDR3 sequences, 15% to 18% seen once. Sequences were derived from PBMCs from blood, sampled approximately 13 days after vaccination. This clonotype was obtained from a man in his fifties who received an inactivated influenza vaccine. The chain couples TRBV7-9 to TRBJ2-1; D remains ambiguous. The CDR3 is CASSLPTLSSYNEQFF. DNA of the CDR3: TGTGCCAGCAGCTTGCCCACGCTGAGCTCCTACAATGAGCAGTTCTTC.